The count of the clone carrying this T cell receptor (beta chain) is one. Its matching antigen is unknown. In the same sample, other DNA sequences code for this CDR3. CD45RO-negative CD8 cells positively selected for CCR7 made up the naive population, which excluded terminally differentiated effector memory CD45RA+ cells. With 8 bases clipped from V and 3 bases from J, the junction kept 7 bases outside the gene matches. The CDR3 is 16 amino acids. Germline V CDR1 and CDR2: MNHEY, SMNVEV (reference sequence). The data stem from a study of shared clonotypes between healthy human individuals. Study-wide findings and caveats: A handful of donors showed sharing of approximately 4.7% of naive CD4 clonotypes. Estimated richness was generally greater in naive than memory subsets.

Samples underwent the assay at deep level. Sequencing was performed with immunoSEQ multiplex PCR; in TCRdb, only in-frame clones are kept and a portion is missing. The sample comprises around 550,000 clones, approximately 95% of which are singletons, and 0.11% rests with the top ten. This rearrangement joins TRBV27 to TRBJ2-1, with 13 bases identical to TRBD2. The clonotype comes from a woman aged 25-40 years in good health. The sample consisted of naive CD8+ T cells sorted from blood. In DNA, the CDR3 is TGTGCCAGCTCATCCGGGACTAGCGGGATCTACAATGAGCAGTTCTTC. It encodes CASSSGTSGIYNEQFF.